This paragraph reports one T cell receptor beta chain. V was cut by 3 bases and J by 3 bases, with 5 bases left in between. Per germline, CDR1 KGHDR and CDR2 SFDVKD. The CDR3 runs 13 residues. In the study's own analysis: Estimation of nucleated cell counts relied on the amplification of reference gene primers. Here immunoSEQ multiplex PCR was the method, and the copy in TCRdb shows in-frame clones only, minus some. The DNA was the basis for D and trimming; V, J and clone size are from that table. Among about 200,000 clones, approximately 87% were seen once, and the ten largest hold roughly 2.2%. The record originates from a study of blood T cell repertoires in COVID-19. Whole-study context: Both acute and convalescent COVID-19 samples were obtained from the United States, Italy and Spain. T cells, B-cell-depleted T cells, or PBMCs provided the cDNA or gDNA that served as material.

The sample comprised peripheral blood. The sequence was collected from a woman aged 45-65 years with acute or convalescent COVID-19. The chain recombines TRBV24-1 with TRBJ1-5, with D hard to call. The CDR3 loop reads CATSDENNQPQHF. The CDR3 bases are TGTGCCACCAGTGATGAGAACAATCAGCCCCAGCATTTT.